The 19 T cell receptor beta chains in this list originate from one sample, sequenced in a study of blood T cells in healthy people across ages. Primers used in a second PCR of roughly 7 to 11 cycles were a sample-barcoded 5' primer and a J-beta primer mix. MiXCR, applied by TCRdb to the 5' RACE reads, yields one record per CDR3 protein. In the table there are around 1,600,000 distinct CDR3 sequences, 40% to 45% of which are singletons. Sequencing used blood. The source is a woman under 30 in good health.

This clonotype has just a few counts. The CDR3 nucleotides read TGTGCCAGCAGCTTCGGCAGGGGGGACTTCTACGAGCAGTACTTC. Encoded protein: CASSFGRGDFYEQYF. V gene TRBV7-2 combines with J gene TRBJ2-7, with D perhaps matching TRBD1 (7 bases). V shed 3 bases and J shed 3 bases, with 15 bases lying between them. The germline V gene encodes CDR1 SGHTA and CDR2 FQGNSA. CDR3 length: 15 residues. Full variable domain (missing parts from reference TRBV7-2 and TRBJ2-7): GAGVSQSPSNKVTEKGKDVELRCDPISGHTALYWYRQSLGQGLEFLIYFQGNSAPDKSGLPSDRFSAERTGGSVSTLTIQRTQQEDSAVYLCASSFGRGDFYEQYFGPGTRLTVT.

This clonotype turned up a few times. The chain carries TRBV7-9 and TRBJ2-7, with TRBD1 matching over 8 bases. The junction had 10 bases not matched to a gene; V was cut back by 4 bases and J by 2 bases. Germline CDR1 is SEHNR and CDR2 is FQNEAQ (reference sequence). The CDR3 extends over 16 amino acids. The CDR3, as DNA: TGTGCCAGCAGCTGGGACCTGACAGGGGTGGCCTACGAGCAGTACTTC. It specifies CASSWDLTGVAYEQYF. The full variable domain, with the rest looked up from reference TRBV7-9 and TRBJ2-7, is DTGVSQNPRHKITKRGQNVTFRCDPISEHNRLYWYRQTLGQGPEFLTYFQNEAQLEKSRLLSDRFSAERPKGSFSTLEIQRTEQGDSAMYLCASSWDLTGVAYEQYFGPGTRLTVT.

This clonotype appeared a single time. This CDR3 is CASSLAGFLASSGNTIYF. In DNA form, the CDR3 reads TGTGCCAGCAGCTTAGCTGGGTTTCTGGCGAGCTCTGGAAACACCATATATTTT. The rearrangement links TRBV7-8 to TRBJ1-3; unclear D gene. Looked up from germline, CDR1 is SGHVS and CDR2 is FQNEAQ. The CDR3 spans 18 residues. Deletions cut 0 bases from V and 0 bases from J, with 15 bases between.

This sequence joins TRBV7-2 and TRBJ1-2; maybe TRBD1 (6 bases). CDR3 size: 16 residues. Per the germline V gene, CDR1 is SGHTA and CDR2 is FQGNSA. Trimming removed 1 base at V and 0 bases at J, with 12 bases between. CDR3: CASSLGGGTTNYGYTF. The CDR3 DNA reads TGTGCCAGCAGCTTAGGGGGGGGGACAACTAACTATGGCTACACCTTC.

J is TRBJ1-6 and V is TRBV9; D unresolved. CDR3 length equals 15 residues. Trimming removed 3 bases at V and 10 bases at J, with 17 bases between. Germline values: CDR1 SGDLS, CDR2 YYNGEE. CDR3 in DNA: TGTGCCAGCAGCGCCGGCGTCGAAGGTGGGTCACCCCTCCACTTT. It is translated as CASSAGVEGGSPLHF.

This chain joins TRBV6-5 and TRBJ2-2; D gene uncertain. This CDR3 has 13 amino acids. Germline values: CDR1 MNHEY, CDR2 SVGAGI. Trimming removed 2 bases from V and 4 bases from J, with 5 bases in between. This CDR3 reads CASSYEVTGELFF. In nucleotides, the CDR3 is TGTGCCAGCAGTTACGAAGTCACCGGGGAGCTGTTTTTT.

This clonotype was observed a handful of times. This sequence joins TRBV6-2 or TRBV6-3 and TRBJ1-5; D is ambiguous. CDR1 MNHEY and CDR2 SVGEGT come from the germline V gene. CDR3 length equals 12 residues. With 5 bases removed from V and 5 bases from J, the gap between germline ends came to 7 bases. The chain's CDR3 is CASSKRDQPQHF. DNA for the CDR3: TGTGCCAGCAGTAAGAGAGATCAGCCCCAGCATTTT.

This clonotype was observed a handful of times. This chain connects TRBV20-1 to TRBJ1-1; D possibly corresponds to TRBD1 (5 bases). Trimming pared 1 base from V and 6 bases from J, leaving 15 bases between. Germline loops: CDR1 DFQATT, CDR2 SNEGSKA (reference sequence). The CDR3 totals 14 residues. CDR3 residues: CSARVGRGPAEAFF. In DNA, the CDR3 is TGCAGTGCTAGAGTGGGGCGCGGGCCGGCTGAAGCTTTCTTT.

This clonotype was seen only a few times. The J gene is TRBJ1-6, the V gene TRBV6-2 or TRBV6-3, with D unclear. This CDR3 is 11 amino acids long. V was clipped by 8 bases and J by 8 bases, with 7 bases between them. CDR1 is MNHEY, CDR2 SVGEGT, per germline. CDR3 sequence reads: CASASDSPLHF. DNA for the CDR3: TGTGCCAGCGCGTCGGATTCACCCCTCCACTTT.

The V call is TRBV7-2, the J call TRBJ1-5; tentatively, D is TRBD1 (6 bases). Germline-derived CDR1 and CDR2 are SGHTA and FQGNSA. Deletions cut 5 bases from V and 8 bases from J, with 16 bases between. This CDR3 spans 14 amino acids. The CDR3 sequence: CASSVAGPGEPQHF. For the CDR3, the DNA is TGTGCCAGCAGCGTGGCAGGCCCAGGGGAGCCCCAGCATTTT.

The CDR3 DNA sequence: TGCAGTGCTAGCGTTAGCGGAAACATTCAGTACTTC. It encodes CSASVSGNIQYF. The chain couples TRBV20-1 to TRBJ2-4; D perhaps matches TRBD2 (6 bases). Per germline, CDR1 DFQATT and CDR2 SNEGSKA (reference sequence). The CDR3 contains 12 residues. V lost 3 bases and J 6 bases, leaving 9 bases between the germline ends.

The chain carries TRBV7-9 and TRBJ1-3, with no clear D. V gave up 4 bases and J gave up 0 bases, with 13 bases separating them. CDR1 is SEHNR, CDR2 FQNEAQ, per germline (reference sequence). This CDR3 is built from 16 residues. The CDR3 here is CASSSTMGSSGNTIYF. CDR3 DNA sequence: TGTGCCAGCAGCTCGACCATGGGGAGCTCTGGAAACACCATATATTTT.

V and J are TRBV20-1 and TRBJ1-2; TRBD1 agrees at 8 bases. After removal of 0 bases from V and 5 bases from J, the junction contained 8 bases not matched to a gene. The length of the CDR3 is 15 residues. In germline, CDR1 is DFQATT, CDR2 SNEGSKA (reference sequence). CDR3 in DNA: TGCAGTGCTAGAGATAGGACAGGGTATTCTTATGGCTACACCTTC. Encoded protein: CSARDRTGYSYGYTF.

This clonotype was counted ten times or more. V is TRBV7-4 and J is TRBJ2-7, with no clear D. V lost 4 bases and J 2 bases, leaving 15 bases between the germline ends. This CDR3 is built from 15 residues. Germline V gene data show CDR1 as SGHVT and CDR2 as SQSDAQ. As DNA, the CDR3 is TGTGCCAGCAGCTCTATTGTACTTGCTACCTACGAGCAGTACTTC. Translating gives CASSSIVLATYEQYF.

This sequence joins TRBV19 and TRBJ2-7; D gene uncertain. Germline V gene data show CDR1 as LNHDA and CDR2 as SQIVND (reference sequence). This CDR3 has 14 residues. Trimming pared 6 bases from V and 2 bases from J, leaving 14 bases between. The DNA for the CDR3 is TGTGCCAGTAGAGTCGACGCGGATACCTACGAGCAGTACTTC. It encodes CASRVDADTYEQYF. Based on the CDR3 plus reference TRBV19 and TRBJ2-7, the full variable domain is DGGITQSPKYLFRKEGQNVTLSCEQNLNHDAMYWYRQDPGQGLRLIYYSQIVNDFQKGDIAEGYSVSREKKESFPLTVTSAQKNPTAFYLCASRVDADTYEQYFGPGTRLTVT.

The J gene is TRBJ2-4, the V gene TRBV29-1, with D tentatively TRBD1 or TRBD2 (5 bases each). Per germline, CDR1 SQVTM and CDR2 ANQGSEA. Deletions cut 7 bases from V and 14 bases from J, with 18 bases between. The CDR3 consists of 11 residues. The CDR3, as DNA: TGCAGCGCTGGGACCAAATACGAGAAGTACTTC. As protein: CSAGTKYEKYF.

On this clonotype itself: The junction and the germline gene differ at one end; a read error may be behind it. V and J are TRBV27 and TRBJ1-6, with TRBD1 identical over 8 bases. Looked up from germline, CDR1 is MNHEY and CDR2 is SMNVEV (reference sequence). The CDR3 contains 15 residues. The CDR3 loop reads CARSSSWTGSSPLHF. In DNA, the CDR3 is TGTGCCAGAAGTTCAAGTTGGACAGGGAGTTCACCCCTCCACTTT.

The rearrangement links TRBV4-1 to TRBJ1-5; weak D call: TRBD1 (5 bases). This CDR3 spans 16 amino acids. Germline loops: CDR1 MGHRA, CDR2 YSYEKL. The V end was cut by 1 base, the J end by 8 bases, with 18 bases between. As DNA, the CDR3 is TGCGCCAGCAGCCAAGCACCGCGCGGGGCCCAAGAGCCCCAGCATTTT. This translates into CASSQAPRGAQEPQHF.

This clonotype was found a few times. The V call is TRBV20-1, the J call TRBJ2-1, with 15 positions matching TRBD2. Germline-derived CDR1 and CDR2 are DFQATT and SNEGSKA (reference sequence). CDR3 size: 14 residues. J gave up 9 bases and V 5 bases, and 5 bases lay outside the gene matches. CDR3 DNA: TGCAGTGCTTTTGGGACTAGCGGGGGGACTGAGCAGTTCTTC. Translation: CSAFGTSGGTEQFF.